Following are 27 T cell receptor beta chains from one sample sequenced in a study of cytomegalovirus exposure and HLA in healthy donors. The PCR had 60 Vbeta and 13 Jbeta primers. Some clones are missing from TCRdb's copy, which holds only in-frame ones; the method was immunoSEQ multiplex PCR. The table shows more than 140,000 clones, with around four fifths occurring only once. Sequences were obtained from PBMCs. These receptors were obtained from a woman in her thirties or forties in good health and CMV-seronegative.

The rearrangement links TRBV6-5 to TRBJ2-7; D is uncertain. CDR1 and CDR2 from the germline V gene are MNHEY and SVGAGI. This CDR3 region has 14 residues. The V and J ends lost 4 bases and 3 bases respectively, with 13 bases between them. The CDR3 here is CASSSSRIFYEQYF. CDR3 DNA sequence: TGTGCCAGCAGTTCTTCTAGGATCTTCTACGAGCAGTACTTC.

This clone came up a few times. V and J are TRBV28 and TRBJ2-2; D not resolved. The CDR3 covers 12 residues. The V gene lost 10 bases and the J gene lost 2 bases, with 8 bases spanning the gap. The germline CDR1 and CDR2 sequences are MDHEN and SYDVKM. The CDR3 region has the DNA TGTGCCACCATCCCAAACACCGGGGAGCTGTTTTTT. It yields the protein CATIPNTGELFF.

This chain uses TRBV6-5 with TRBJ1-5, with D tentatively TRBD1 (5 bases). The V gene's germline CDR1 is MNHEY and CDR2 SVGAGI. This CDR3 contains 15 residues. With 6 bases removed from V and 3 bases from J, the gap between germline ends came to 15 bases. CDR3 loop: CASRANDRHNQPQHF. The CDR3 DNA reads as TGTGCCAGCAGAGCGAATGACAGACACAATCAGCCCCAGCATTTT.

The chain joins TRBV4-3 to TRBJ2-3; TRBD1 is a possible D gene (5 bases). The CDR3 is made up of 17 amino acids. CDR1 LGHNA and CDR2 YSLEER come from the germline V gene. V was shortened by 1 base and J by 0 bases, with 14 bases between the two germline ends. CDR3 sequence: CASSQVPVGASTDTQYF. CDR3 DNA: TGCGCCAGCAGCCAAGTCCCAGTTGGGGCTAGCACAGATACGCAGTATTTT.

The rearrangement uses TRBV29-1 and TRBJ2-3, with 7 bases lining up with TRBD2. Germline values: CDR1 SQVTM, CDR2 ANQGSEA. This CDR3 is built from 13 residues. V gave up 6 bases and J gave up 2 bases; unmatched junction bases: 5. The CDR3, as DNA: TGCAGCGTGATGGCGGGGGACACAGATACGCAGTATTTT. Amino acid sequence: CSVMAGDTDTQYF.

This chain uses TRBV28 with TRBJ2-3; 8 bases match TRBD1. V gave up 3 bases and J gave up 1 base; unmatched junction bases: 3. CDR1 is MDHEN and CDR2 is SYDVKM in the germline V gene. The CDR3 runs 15 residues. CDR3 sequence reads: CASSLPGQGTDTQYF. The CDR3, as DNA: TGTGCCAGCAGTTTGCCGGGACAGGGCACAGATACGCAGTATTTT.

The CDR3 region has the DNA TGTGCCAGCCAGGGCGTAGCAACCTTGTTTTTT. Translating it yields CASQGVATLFF. The rearrangement links TRBV28 to TRBJ1-4; D is possibly TRBD1 (5 bases). The CDR3 length is 11 residues. Trimming stripped 8 bases from V and 15 bases from J, with 16 bases between. Germline V CDR1 and CDR2: MDHEN, SYDVKM.

The chain employs TRBV10-3 and TRBJ2-1; D uncertain. Trimming cost V 2 bases and J 2 bases, with 7 bases left between them. The CDR3 extends over 14 amino acids. The germline gives CDR1 ENHRY, CDR2 SYGVKD. CDR3 bases: TGTGCCATCAGTGAGACTCAAGCCTACAATGAGCAGTTCTTC. Protein: CAISETQAYNEQFF.

V gene TRBV5-1 combines with J gene TRBJ2-1; the match to TRBD2 covers 12 bases. The CDR3 runs 15 residues. Trimming at V came to 4 bases and at J to 7 bases, leaving 6 bases not matched to a gene. Germline V gives CDR1 SGHRS, CDR2 YFSETQ. In DNA, the CDR3 is TGCGCCAGCAGCCTGACTAGCGGGAGTGTAAATGAGCAGTTCTTC. This gives the protein CASSLTSGSVNEQFF.

V gene TRBV15 combines with J gene TRBJ2-3, with no clear D. Trimming left V 1 base short and J 2 bases short, with 10 bases between. CDR1 and CDR2 (germline): LNHNV, YYDKDF (reference sequence). CDR3 size: 15 residues. CDR3 DNA: TGTGCCACCAGCAGAGTGAGTCCCCCCACAGATACGCAGTATTTT. Protein product: CATSRVSPPTDTQYF.

This rearrangement joins TRBV28 to TRBJ1-1; 8 bases align to TRBD1. The V segment lost 8 bases and the J segment 2 bases; nucleotides outside the gene matches: 10. Germline V CDR1 and CDR2: MDHEN, SYDVKM. The CDR3 spans 15 residues. The CDR3 coding sequence is TGTGCCAGCCTAGACAGGGGCAGTCGAAACACTGAAGCTTTCTTT. It translates to CASLDRGSRNTEAFF.

V and J are TRBV7-2 and TRBJ2-5, with TRBD1 as a possible D gene (6 bases). The DNA end is more similar to TRBJ2-7, so the J call may be wrong. CDR3 size: 15 residues. In germline, CDR1 is SGHTA, CDR2 FQGNSA. The DNA for the CDR3 is TGTGCCAGCAGCTTAGCACCCCAGGGGTCCTACGAGCAGTACTTC. Residues: CASSLAPQGSYEQYF.

The V gene is TRBV28, the J gene TRBJ2-7; D is perhaps TRBD2 (5 bases). V lost 4 bases and J lost 4, with 17 bases in between. Germline CDR1 MDHEN, CDR2 SYDVKM. The CDR3 is made up of 15 amino acids. CDR3 sequence: CASSSIEGAPYEQYF. The DNA of the CDR3 is TGTGCCAGCAGTTCAATTGAGGGTGCCCCATACGAGCAGTACTTC.

V is TRBV7-2 and J is TRBJ1-5; no firm D call. The CDR3 sequence is 12 residues long. Per the germline V gene, CDR1 is SGHTA and CDR2 is FQGNSA. With 1 base removed from V and 6 bases from J, the gap between germline ends came to 4 bases. The CDR3 DNA reads as TGTGCCAGCAGCTTAGACTTTCAGCCCCAGCATTTT. Protein sequence: CASSLDFQPQHF.

The V call is TRBV6-5, the J call TRBJ2-7, with D tentatively TRBD1 (6 bases). CDR1 MNHEY and CDR2 SVGAGI come from the germline V gene. This CDR3 region has 13 residues. Trimming took off 7 bases at V and 3 bases at J, with 13 bases between the two ends. The CDR3 spells CASKIGTLYEQYF. In DNA form, the CDR3 reads TGTGCCAGCAAGATTGGGACACTCTACGAGCAGTACTTC.

V is TRBV6-5 and J is TRBJ2-1, with D unclear. Looked up from germline, CDR1 is MNHEY and CDR2 is SVGAGI. The CDR3 runs 15 residues. The germline V and J ends were trimmed by 4 bases and 0 bases, with 10 bases remaining between them. In DNA, the CDR3 is TGTGCCAGCAGTTTTCAAACGAGCTCCTACAATGAGCAGTTCTTC. Translated, it gives CASSFQTSSYNEQFF.

The chain has TRBV7-2 and TRBJ2-7, with 9 bases that match TRBD1. The CDR3 sequence is 15 residues long. Germline trimming cut 2 bases from V and 13 bases from J; bases unmatched to any gene: 15. Germline V gene data show CDR1 as SGHTA and CDR2 as FQGNSA. CDR3 region: CASSLIRTGGQGFYF. CDR3 nucleotides: TGTGCCAGCAGCTTAATTCGGACCGGGGGACAGGGATTTTACTTC.

This clone was counted between two and nine times. CDR3 coding DNA: TGTGCCAGCAGCGAGGACAGCCGACACTACGAGCAGTACTTC. As protein: CASSEDSRHYEQYF. The chain uses TRBV7-6 and TRBJ2-7, with D perhaps matching TRBD1 (6 bases). Germline CDR1 is SGHVS and CDR2 is FNYEAQ. V lost 5 bases, J lost 3 bases, and 14 bases lay in between. This CDR3 has 14 residues. Full variable domain (outside the CDR3, taken from reference TRBV7-6 and TRBJ2-7): GAGVSQSPRYKVTKRGQDVALRCDPISGHVSLYWYRQALGQGPEFLTYFNYEAQQDKSGLPNDRFSAERPEGSISTLTIQRTEQRDSAMYRCASSEDSRHYEQYFGPGTRLTVT.

This sequence joins TRBV7-2 and TRBJ1-5, with TRBD1 matching over 7 bases. CDR1 and CDR2 (germline): SGHTA, FQGNSA. This CDR3 is built from 14 residues. V trimming: 5 bases; J trimming: 7 bases; junction bases outside the gene matches: 8. The CDR3 is CASSQQGNGQPQHF. The CDR3 bases are TGTGCCAGCAGCCAACAGGGGAATGGACAGCCCCAGCATTTT.

This clone occurred once. The V call is TRBV2, the J call TRBJ1-5; the match to TRBD1 covers 9 bases. There are 18 residues in the CDR3. V trimming: 5 bases; J trimming: 3 bases; junction bases outside the gene matches: 14. Germline CDR1 and CDR2: SNHLY and FYNNEI. CDR3 sequence: CASSSKRTGATHNQPQHF. The CDR3 nucleotides read TGTGCCAGCAGTTCGAAACGGACAGGGGCCACCCACAATCAGCCCCAGCATTTT. The full variable domain, with the rest looked up from reference TRBV2 and TRBJ1-5, is EPEVTQTPSHQVTQMGQEVILRCVPISNHLYFYWYRQILGQKVEFLVSFYNNEISEKSEIFDDQFSVERPDGSNFTLKIRSTKLEDSAMYFCASSSKRTGATHNQPQHFGDGTRLSIL.

V usage is TRBV28 and J usage is TRBJ2-2; D remains unclear. The CDR3 loop spans 14 amino acids. Germline V gives CDR1 MDHEN, CDR2 SYDVKM. Trimming cost V 3 bases and J 4 bases, with 9 bases left between them. CDR3: CASSLAGLTGELFF. For the CDR3, the DNA is TGTGCCAGCAGTTTGGCAGGCCTCACCGGGGAGCTGTTTTTT.

The V call is TRBV13, the J call TRBJ2-2; D is perhaps TRBD1 (6 bases). This CDR3 spans 15 amino acids. The germline gives CDR1 PRHDT, CDR2 FYEKMQ (reference sequence). Trimming cost V 2 bases and J 2 bases, with 9 bases left between them. The CDR3 spells CASSLRGINTGELFF. The CDR3 DNA sequence: TGTGCCAGCAGCTTAAGGGGGATTAACACCGGGGAGCTGTTTTTT.

This chain connects TRBV28 to TRBJ1-1; D call uncertain. The V gene lost 3 bases and the J gene lost 10 bases, with 12 bases spanning the gap. In germline, CDR1 is MDHEN, CDR2 SYDVKM. The CDR3 totals 12 residues. CDR3 DNA: TGTGCCAGCAGTTTTAGGCGGCGAGGAGCTTTCTTT. Protein product: CASSFRRRGAFF. The whole variable domain, filled in from reference TRBV28 and TRBJ1-1, reads DVKVTQSSRYLVKRTGEKVFLECVQDMDHENMFWYRQDPGLGLRLIYFSYDVKMKEKGDIPEGYSVSREKKERFSLILESASTNQTSMYLCASSFRRRGAFFGQGTRLTVV.

The rearrangement links TRBV27 to TRBJ2-7; weak D call: TRBD1 (6 bases). V was pared by 5 bases and J by 3 bases, with 20 bases between. Germline CDR1 reads MNHEY; CDR2 reads SMNVEV (reference sequence). The CDR3 extends over 16 amino acids. The CDR3 region is CASSPTAGAALYEQYF. In DNA form, the CDR3 reads TGTGCCAGCAGTCCCACGGCAGGGGCCGCCCTCTACGAGCAGTACTTC.

V is TRBV28 and J is TRBJ1-2; D ambiguous. Germline V gene lookup returns CDR1 MDHEN and CDR2 SYDVKM. The CDR3 has 14 amino acids. Trimming shortened V by 3 bases and J by 4 bases, and 12 bases separated the two germline ends. The CDR3 spells CASSLAGYFYGYTF. CDR3 DNA sequence: TGTGCCAGCAGTTTGGCAGGTTACTTCTATGGCTACACCTTC.

The gene calls are TRBV4-2 and TRBJ2-4; D is unclear. Germline lookup yields CDR1 LGHNA and CDR2 YNFKEQ. Trimming took 1 base from V and 0 from J, leaving 4 bases between them. The CDR3 has 14 residues. CDR3: CASSQGVAKNIQYF. DNA for the CDR3: TGTGCCAGCAGCCAAGGAGTAGCCAAAAACATTCAGTACTTC.

The CDR3: CASNVAGLNTEAFF. For the CDR3, the DNA is TGTGCCAGCAATGTGGCAGGGTTGAACACTGAAGCTTTCTTT. This chain joins TRBV7-8 and TRBJ1-1, with a weak D call TRBD1 (5 bases). The V gene's germline CDR1 is SGHVS and CDR2 FQNEAQ. Trimming removed 7 bases at V and 0 bases at J, with 12 bases between. This CDR3 contains 14 residues.